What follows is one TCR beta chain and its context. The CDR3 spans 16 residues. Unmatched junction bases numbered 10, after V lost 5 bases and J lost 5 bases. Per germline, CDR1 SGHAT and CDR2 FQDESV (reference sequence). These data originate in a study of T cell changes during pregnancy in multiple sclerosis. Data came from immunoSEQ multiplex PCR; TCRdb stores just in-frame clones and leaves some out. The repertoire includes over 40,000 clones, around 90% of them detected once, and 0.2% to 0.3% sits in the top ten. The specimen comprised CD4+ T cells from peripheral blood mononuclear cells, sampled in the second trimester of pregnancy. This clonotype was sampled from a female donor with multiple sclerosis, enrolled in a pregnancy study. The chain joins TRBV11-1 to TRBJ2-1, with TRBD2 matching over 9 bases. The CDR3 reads CASSPPGLASNNEQFF. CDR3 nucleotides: TGTGCCAGCAGCCCCCCGGGACTAGCTTCGAACAATGAGCAGTTCTTC.